Listed below are T cell receptor beta chains from one sample, sequenced in a study of shared clonotypes between healthy human individuals. Sequenced by immunoSEQ multiplex PCR; TCRdb stores in-frame clones only, minus some. This sample has 2 million to 2.5 million clones; around 93% occur once, and the top ten carry around 0.38%. Sequences were obtained from naive CD4+ T cells from PBMCs. These receptors originate from a man aged 18 to 30 in good health. Some clones in this sample may be carry-over from other donors' samples. Both conserved end residues are part of each CDR3. The D gene is left open where the match is weak. Clone sizes are given selectively: once, few, many, or a class where the clone is expanded.

j_call v_call clone_size d_call cdr3_aa cdr3_nt
TRBJ2-7 TRBV29-1 - TRBD2 CSVRGLAAYEQYF TGCAGCGTAAGGGGACTAGCGGCCTACGAGCAGTACTTC
TRBJ2-1 TRBV6-1 - TRBD2 CASSVTSGNEQFF TGTGCCAGCAGTGTAACTAGCGGAAACGAGCAGTTCTTC
TRBJ1-5 TRBV6-6 - TRBD1 CASSYGGQNQPQHF TGTGCCAGCAGTTACGGGGGACAGAATCAGCCCCAGCATTTT
TRBJ2-2 TRBV18 once - CASFLSAARYNTGELFF TGTGCCAGCTTCCTCTCGGCTGCGCGATATAACACCGGGGAGCTGTTTTTT
TRBJ2-3 TRBV12-5 - - CASGKDGHTQYF TGTGCTAGTGGAAAAGACGGCCATACGCAGTATTTT
TRBJ2-1 TRBV5-6 once TRBD1 CASSLKDRAYNEQFF TGTGCCAGCAGCTTAAAGGACAGGGCCTACAATGAGCAGTTCTTC
TRBJ1-2 TRBV28 - - CASSRGAALNYGYTF TGTGCCAGCAGCCGTGGGGCAGCCCTTAACTATGGCTACACCTTC
TRBJ2-5 TRBV19 - TRBD1 CASSPRTGVGQETQYF TGTGCCAGTAGTCCGCGGACAGGGGTGGGGCAAGAGACCCAGTACTTC
TRBJ2-7 TRBV5-5 once - CASSLGLRREHEQYF TGTGCCAGCAGCTTGGGATTGCGCAGGGAGCACGAGCAGTACTTC
TRBJ1-5 TRBV13 - TRBD1 CASSSDRAQPQHF TGTGCCAGCAGCTCCGACAGGGCTCAGCCCCAGCATTTT
TRBJ1-2 TRBV19 - - CASSKGVGNGYTF TGTGCCAGTAGTAAGGGCGTGGGGAACGGCTACACCTTC
TRBJ2-6 TRBV21-1 - - CASSNIGDRGTCGANVLTF TGTGCCAGCAGCAATATAGGGGACAGGGGAACTTGCGGGGCCAACGTCCTGACTTTC
TRBJ2-7 TRBV27 - - CASSQKGGASYEQYF TGTGCCAGCAGTCAAAAGGGGGGCGCGTCCTACGAGCAGTACTTC
TRBJ2-5 TRBV9 - - CASSARSSGETQYF TGTGCCAGCAGCGCCCGGTCGAGTGGGGAGACCCAGTACTTC
TRBJ2-7 TRBV29-1 - - CSVKGIRGGGEQYF TGCAGCGTGAAAGGGATCCGCGGTGGTGGCGAGCAGTACTTC
TRBJ2-1 TRBV27 - - CASSLRSSEAVGYNEQFF TGTGCCAGCAGTTTAAGGTCTAGCGAAGCGGTGGGGTACAATGAGCAGTTCTTC
TRBJ2-5 TRBV29-1 once TRBD2 CSVWTSGRDGETQYF TGCAGCGTATGGACTAGCGGGAGGGACGGCGAGACCCAGTACTTC
TRBJ2-7 TRBV29-1 - - CSVVQGGYEQYF TGCAGCGTTGTACAGGGGGGGTACGAGCAGTACTTC
TRBJ1-2 TRBV11-3 - TRBD1 CASSLRDRGPPANYGYTF TGTGCCAGCAGCTTAAGGGACAGGGGCCCGCCAGCTAACTATGGCTACACCTTC
TRBJ2-7 TRBV28 once TRBD2 CASSLWVAGGAYEQYF TGTGCCAGCAGTTTATGGGTAGCGGGAGGGGCCTACGAGCAGTACTTC
TRBJ2-2 TRBV27 - - CASRTQGTGELFF TGTGCCAGCAGGACTCAGGGGACCGGGGAGCTGTTTTTT
TRBJ2-7 TRBV28 - TRBD2 CASSPRGGSYEQYF TGTGCCAGCAGTCCCCGGGGGGGCTCCTACGAGCAGTACTTC
TRBJ1-2 TRBV4-3 - - CASSQDIGNLGYTF TGCGCCAGCAGCCAAGATATAGGGAACCTCGGCTACACCTTC
TRBJ2-5 TRBV28 - - CASSFHTQETQYF TGTGCCAGCAGTTTTCATACCCAAGAGACCCAGTACTTC
TRBJ1-4 TRBV5-5 - - CASSLERGSNEKLFF TGTGCCAGCAGCCTCGAACGGGGGAGTAATGAAAAACTGTTTTTT
TRBJ2-5 TRBV5-4 - TRBD2 CASSFAGAVKETQYF TGTGCCAGCAGCTTTGCGGGAGCGGTTAAAGAGACCCAGTACTTC
TRBJ2-7 TRBV2 - - CASKGQLAIYEQYF TGTGCCAGCAAAGGACAGCTTGCAATCTACGAGCAGTACTTC
TRBJ2-3 TRBV4-1 - TRBD2 CASSLSGRESTDTQYF TGCGCCAGCAGCCTTAGCGGGAGGGAAAGCACAGATACGCAGTATTTT
TRBJ2-7 TRBV28 - - CATRGSSVYEQYF TGTGCCACCCGGGGTAGCAGCGTCTACGAGCAGTACTTC
TRBJ2-5 TRBV19 - - CASSKGGYYQETQYF TGTGCCAGTAGCAAGGGCGGATATTACCAAGAGACCCAGTACTTC
TRBJ2-1 TRBV14 - - CASSHRASRDNEQFF TGTGCCAGCAGCCATAGGGCTAGTCGGGACAATGAGCAGTTCTTC
TRBJ1-5 TRBV6-1 - - CASSERGQGLRSNQPQHF TGTGCCAGCAGTGAAAGGGGCCAGGGGTTAAGGAGCAATCAGCCCCAGCATTTT
TRBJ2-2 TRBV28 - - CASSQYSGLNTGELFF TGTGCCAGCAGTCAATACAGTGGCCTGAACACCGGGGAGCTGTTTTTT
TRBJ2-7 TRBV27 few - CARSNYEQYF TGTGCCAGGTCGAACTACGAGCAGTACTTC
TRBJ2-5 TRBV18 - - CASSPGVGETQYF TGTGCCAGCTCACCGGGCGTTGGAGAGACCCAGTACTTC
TRBJ1-5 TRBV19 - - CASSPIARGNQPQHF TGTGCCAGTAGTCCCATAGCCAGGGGCAATCAGCCCCAGCATTTT
TRBJ2-2 TRBV21-1 - - CASRRHRGRAGELFF TGTGCCAGCCGACGGCACAGGGGGCGCGCCGGGGAGCTGTTTTTT
TRBJ1-2 TRBV10-3 - TRBD1 CAISERYRDSVHGYTF TGTGCCATCAGTGAGAGATACCGGGACAGCGTTCATGGCTACACCTTC
TRBJ2-2 TRBV9 - - CASSVVGERTGELFF TGTGCCAGCAGCGTAGTGGGGGAGCGCACCGGGGAGCTGTTTTTT
TRBJ1-2 TRBV25-1 - - CASSFDGYGYTF TGTGCCAGCAGTTTCGATGGCTATGGCTACACCTTC
TRBJ2-2 TRBV9 - - CASSFGGQNLPHTGELFF TGTGCCAGCAGCTTTGGAGGACAGAACTTACCTCACACCGGGGAGCTGTTTTTT
TRBJ1-6 TRBV29-1 - TRBD1 CSVKAGGDSPLHF TGCAGCGTTAAGGCAGGGGGCGATTCACCCCTCCACTTT
TRBJ2-5 TRBV11-2 - TRBD1 CASSRTGVTQYF TGTGCCAGCAGCCGCACAGGGGTTACGCAGTACTTC
TRBJ2-5 TRBV18 - - CASSPPAQETQYF TGTGCCAGCTCACCACCGGCCCAAGAGACCCAGTACTTC
TRBJ2-6 TRBV7-3 - - CASSFNARPRSSGANVLTF TGTGCCAGCAGCTTTAATGCTCGTCCCAGAAGCTCTGGGGCCAACGTCCTGACTTTC